Each of the 20 T cell receptor beta chains below was sequenced from the same sample in a study of cytomegalovirus exposure and HLA in healthy donors. With 60 Vbeta and 13 Jbeta primers, the PCR was carried out. TCRdb's table, derived via immunoSEQ multiplex PCR, lists solely in-frame clones and lacks some. There are about 90,000 clones in the sample; 62% occur only once, and about 5% lies in the top ten. Sequencing input: PBMCs. The source of these receptors is a woman aged 25 to 39 in good health and CMV-seropositive.

The rearrangement uses TRBV6-5 and TRBJ1-6; TRBD1 agrees at 7 bases. Germline V lookup: CDR1 MNHEY, CDR2 SVGAGI. CDR3 length: 14 amino acids. Unmatched junction bases numbered 6, after V lost 8 bases and J lost 5 bases. CDR3 loop: CASRSQGDNSPLHF. CDR3 in DNA: TGTGCCAGCCGGAGTCAGGGGGATAATTCACCCCTCCACTTT.

This clone was picked up a small number of times. The gene calls are TRBV4-3 and TRBJ2-3, with 8 bases fitting TRBD2. Germline V gene lookup returns CDR1 LGHNA and CDR2 YSLEER. With 0 bases clipped from V and 4 bases from J, the junction kept 12 bases outside the gene matches. This CDR3 comprises 18 residues. The CDR3 loop reads CASSQDPIAGGGPDTQYF. The CDR3 DNA reads as TGCGCCAGCAGCCAAGACCCGATTGCGGGGGGCGGTCCAGATACGCAGTATTTT.

The rearrangement joins TRBV6-1 to TRBJ1-2; possibly TRBD1 for D (5 bases). V lost 4 bases and J 4 bases, leaving 10 bases between the germline ends. The V gene's germline CDR1 is MNHNS and CDR2 SASEGT. The CDR3 has 13 amino acids. CDR3 sequence reads: CASSGQHRYGYTF. The CDR3 region has the DNA TGTGCCAGCAGTGGACAGCACCGCTATGGCTACACCTTC.

The genes are TRBV7-3 and TRBJ2-1; TRBD2 matches at 11 bases. The V gene's germline CDR1 is SGHTA and CDR2 FQGTGA. The CDR3 length is 15 residues. V shed 6 bases, J shed 8 bases, and the junction held 9 bases outside the gene matches. The CDR3 reads CASSRSSGGDYEQFF. The CDR3 DNA is TGTGCCAGCAGTCGGAGTAGCGGGGGGGATTATGAGCAGTTCTTC.

The chain uses TRBV5-6 and TRBJ1-6; tentatively, D is TRBD1 (5 bases). Germline V lookup: CDR1 SGHDT, CDR2 YYEEEE. Trimming pared 3 bases from V and 7 bases from J, leaving 17 bases between. This CDR3 is 16 amino acids long. The CDR3 bases are TGTGCCAGCAGCTCCGGACCCGGGCAGGGAAATTCACCCCTCCACTTT. Its protein product is CASSSGPGQGNSPLHF.

Only a few counts were recorded for this clone. The chain recombines TRBV7-2 with TRBJ1-5; tentative D call: TRBD1 (6 bases). V lost 5 bases to trimming and J lost 5 bases, with 10 bases between them. Germline CDR1 and CDR2: SGHTA and FQGNSA. The CDR3 is made up of 13 amino acids. The CDR3 region is CASSKQGYQPQHF. The CDR3 nucleotides are TGTGCCAGCAGCAAACAGGGATATCAGCCCCAGCATTTT.

This rearrangement joins TRBV14 to TRBJ2-1; 8 positions match TRBD2. This CDR3 spans 17 amino acids. Germline V gene sequence: CDR1 SGHDN, CDR2 FVKESK. V shed 4 bases, J shed 3 bases, and the junction held 11 bases outside the gene matches. CDR3 nucleotides: TGTGCCAGCAGCCCCCGCGGCGGGAGGCTCCGCTACAATGAGCAGTTCTTC. As protein: CASSPRGGRLRYNEQFF.

Only a few counts were recorded for this clone. J is TRBJ1-6 and V is TRBV5-6, with 7 bases identical to TRBD1. Germline CDR1 and CDR2: SGHDT and YYEEEE. Unmatched junction bases numbered 9, after V lost 4 bases and J lost 8 bases. The CDR3 length is 15 residues. The CDR3 loop is CASSGGTAVHSPLHF. The CDR3 nucleotides read TGTGCCAGCAGCGGGGGGACAGCAGTTCATTCACCCCTCCACTTT.

V is TRBV5-4 and J is TRBJ1-1, with no clear D. This CDR3 is built from 17 residues. The germline V and J ends were trimmed by 6 bases and 3 bases, with 24 bases remaining between them. Looked up from germline, CDR1 is SGHNT and CDR2 is YYREEE (reference sequence). The CDR3 protein is CASIARPGIRPDTEAFF. Here the CDR3 DNA reads TGTGCCAGCATCGCCAGGCCGGGAATCAGACCGGACACTGAAGCTTTCTTT. Drawing the rest from reference TRBV5-4 and TRBJ1-1, the complete variable domain is ETGVTQSPTHLIKTRGQQVTLRCSSQSGHNTVSWYQQALGQGPQFIFQYYREEENGRGNFPPRFSGLQFPNYSSELNVNALELDDSALYLCASIARPGIRPDTEAFFGQGTRLTVV.

J is TRBJ2-2 and V is TRBV9; 9 nucleotides line up with TRBD1. Losses at the gene ends were 1 base for V and 7 bases for J; bases not matched to a gene: 5. This CDR3 has 15 amino acids. Germline V gives CDR1 SGDLS, CDR2 YYNGEE. This chain's CDR3 is CASSVRDRVDGELFF. The CDR3 DNA sequence: TGTGCCAGCAGCGTAAGGGACAGGGTGGACGGGGAGCTGTTTTTT.

The V gene is TRBV9, the J gene TRBJ1-1; the D is unclear. The CDR3 has 12 amino acids. Germline lookup yields CDR1 SGDLS and CDR2 YYNGEE. Between the trimmed V and J ends, which lost 5 bases and 0 bases, there was a span of 5 bases. CDR3 sequence (DNA): TGTGCCAGCAGGGGCTTGAACACTGAAGCTTTCTTT. This codes for CASRGLNTEAFF. Together with reference TRBV9 and TRBJ1-1, the CDR3 gives the full variable domain: DSGVTQTPKHLITATGQRVTLRCSPRSGDLSVYWYQQSLDQGLQFLIQYYNGEERAKGNILERFSAQQFPDLHSELNLSSLELGDSALYFCASRGLNTEAFFGQGTRLTVV.

As regards this clone: The sample has other DNA sequences that encode this CDR3 too. V is TRBV18 and J is TRBJ1-2; no firm D call. This CDR3 has 13 residues. CDR1 KGHSH and CDR2 LQKENI come from the germline V gene. V lost 3 bases and J lost 3, with 8 bases in between. The CDR3 reads CASSPQGDYGYTF. Here the CDR3 DNA reads TGTGCCAGCTCACCCCAAGGAGACTATGGCTACACCTTC.

This clone was seen a handful of times. The chain is built from TRBV4-3 and TRBJ1-1; 9 bases map to TRBD1. The CDR3 contains 17 residues. Germline V gene lookup returns CDR1 LGHNA and CDR2 YSLEER. Germline trimming cut 0 bases from V and 1 base from J; bases unmatched to any gene: 6. In DNA form, the CDR3 reads TGCGCCAGCAGCCAAGATTCGCCGACAGGGGGGAACACTGAAGCTTTCTTT. It yields the protein CASSQDSPTGGNTEAFF.

The V call is TRBV6-6, the J call TRBJ1-3; D is perhaps TRBD1 (5 bases). CDR1 is MNHNY, CDR2 SVGAGI, per germline (reference sequence). The CDR3 runs 15 residues. Trimming took off 7 bases at V and 4 bases at J, with 17 bases between the two ends. The CDR3 region is CASTILGGVGNTIYF. The CDR3 region has the DNA TGTGCCAGCACCATCCTGGGGGGGGTCGGAAACACCATATATTTT.

Comment on this clone: The junction departs from germline at one end; a sequencing error may be responsible. The gene calls are TRBV7-9 and TRBJ2-3; TRBD2 matches 11 bases. In germline, CDR1 is SEHNR, CDR2 FQNEAQ (reference sequence). The CDR3 loop spans 18 amino acids. CDR3 in amino acids: CSSSLSIAGGPGTDTQYF. The CDR3, as DNA: TGTTCCAGCAGCTTGTCCATAGCGGGGGGGCCTGGCACAGATACGCAGTATTTT.

This clone has only a few counts. V and J are TRBV4-1 and TRBJ1-3, with D perhaps matching TRBD1 (5 bases). The CDR3 is made up of 16 amino acids. Germline loops: CDR1 MGHRA, CDR2 YSYEKL. Deletions cut 0 bases from V and 4 bases from J, with 13 bases between. In DNA form, the CDR3 reads TGCGCCAGCAGCCAAGATACTCGGGGGAGAGGAAACACCATATATTTT. Amino acids: CASSQDTRGRGNTIYF.

This clone was counted a few times. The V and J genes are TRBV9 and TRBJ2-5, with 9 nucleotides matching TRBD2. The CDR3 extends over 17 amino acids. V was pared by 4 bases and J by 4 bases, with 14 bases of the junction left unmatched. Germline CDR1 SGDLS, CDR2 YYNGEE. CDR3 bases: TGTGCCAGCAGCACAAGGGGGACTAGCCCGGGGGGAGAGACCCAGTACTTC. Protein product: CASSTRGTSPGGETQYF.

This clone was counted only a few times. The CDR3 sequence is CASSLAGWEQFF. DNA for the CDR3: TGCGCCAGCAGCTTGGCGGGGTGGGAGCAGTTCTTC. J is TRBJ2-1 and V is TRBV5-1; tentatively, D is TRBD2 (5 bases). Germline values: CDR1 SGHRS, CDR2 YFSETQ. The CDR3 covers 12 residues. V was shortened by 0 bases and J by 10 bases, with 8 bases between the two germline ends.

This clone was seen more than once but under ten times. The chain joins TRBV7-2 to TRBJ2-2; the match to TRBD2 covers 8 bases. This CDR3 has 17 residues. V lost 0 bases to trimming and J lost 7 bases; unmatched junction nucleotides: 10. CDR1 is SGHTA and CDR2 is FQGNSA in the germline V gene. The CDR3 DNA reads TGTGCCAGCAGCTTAGCTCTTGGCGGGGGGCGTGGCGGGGAGCTGTTTTTT. Translation gives CASSLALGGGRGGELFF.

V is TRBV5-1 and J is TRBJ2-7, with D possibly matching TRBD2 (5 bases). Trimming pared 4 bases from V and 0 bases from J, leaving 20 bases between. Germline assignment: CDR1 SGHRS and CDR2 YFSETQ. The CDR3 extends over 17 amino acids. The CDR3: CASSTPWDRTDSYEQYF. The CDR3 region has the DNA TGCGCCAGCAGCACCCCGTGGGATAGGACTGACTCCTACGAGCAGTACTTC.